This record looks at one TCR beta chain sequence and its context. Germline lookup yields CDR1 SGHTA and CDR2 FQGNSA. Trimming took 7 bases from V and 0 from J, leaving 19 bases between them. The CDR3 sequence is 17 residues long. Assay: immunoSEQ multiplex PCR; the TCRdb copy retains only in-frame clones and omits some. In the table there are over 250,000 clones, roughly four fifths of which are singletons. The data were taken from a study of blood T cell repertoires in COVID-19. Sequencing was performed on PBMCs or T cells enriched from blood (not recorded which). V and J are TRBV7-2 and TRBJ2-1; the D gene is possibly TRBD2 (7 bases). This TCR was sampled from a man in his thirties or forties with acute COVID-19. CDR3 sequence reads: CASKVKRGGSSYNEQFF. For the CDR3, the DNA is TGTGCCAGCAAAGTCAAAAGGGGGGGCAGCTCCTACAATGAGCAGTTCTTC.